This T cell receptor beta chain was identified during a study of beta chain features in type 1 diabetes. Study conclusions and caveats: High TCR expression in some cells could lead to their over-representation in cDNA sequencing.

What was sequenced were expressed TCRB transcripts, since all of the isolated RNA had been reverse transcribed. Profiled with immunoSEQ multiplex PCR; TCRdb holds only in-frame clones, not every one. This sample has some 500,000 clones, with around 10% found just once. This clone was observed a few times. The antigen is undetermined. The sample taken for sequencing was naive CD4+ T cells from blood. The clonotype originates from a woman in her late teens or twenties in good health.

The CDR3 spells CASSLEPGTNEQFF. The CDR3 DNA reads as TGCGCCAGCAGCTTGGAACCAGGAACCAATGAGCAGTTCTTC. The V and J genes are TRBV5-1 and TRBJ2-1, with unresolved D. V was trimmed by 0 bases and J by 6 bases, leaving 10 bases between them. The CDR3 length is 14 residues. The germline CDR1 and CDR2 sequences are SGHRS and YFSETQ.